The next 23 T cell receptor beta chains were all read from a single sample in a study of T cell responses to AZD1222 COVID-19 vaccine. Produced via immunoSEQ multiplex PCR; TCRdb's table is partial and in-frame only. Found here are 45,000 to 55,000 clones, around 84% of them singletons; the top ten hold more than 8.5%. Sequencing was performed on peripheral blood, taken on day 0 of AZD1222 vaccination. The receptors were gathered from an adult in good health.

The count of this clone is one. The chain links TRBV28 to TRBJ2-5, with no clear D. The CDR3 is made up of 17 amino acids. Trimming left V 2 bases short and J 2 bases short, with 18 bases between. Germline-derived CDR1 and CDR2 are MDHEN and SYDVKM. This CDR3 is CASSLGPINLGQETQYF. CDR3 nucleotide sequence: TGTGCCAGCAGTTTAGGCCCGATTAACTTGGGACAAGAGACCCAGTACTTC.

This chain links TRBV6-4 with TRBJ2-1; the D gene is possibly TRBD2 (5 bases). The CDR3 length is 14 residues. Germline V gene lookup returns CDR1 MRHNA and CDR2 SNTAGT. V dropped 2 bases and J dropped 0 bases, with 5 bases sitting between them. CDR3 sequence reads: CASSDGSSYNEQFF. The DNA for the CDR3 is TGTGCCAGCAGTGACGGGAGCTCCTACAATGAGCAGTTCTTC.

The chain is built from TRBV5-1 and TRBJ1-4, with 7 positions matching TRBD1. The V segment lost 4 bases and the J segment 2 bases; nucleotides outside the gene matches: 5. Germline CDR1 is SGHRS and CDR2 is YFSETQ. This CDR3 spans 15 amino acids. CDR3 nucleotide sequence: TGCGCCAGCAGCCAGGGGGTAGTCACTAATGAAAAACTGTTTTTT. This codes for CASSQGVVTNEKLFF.

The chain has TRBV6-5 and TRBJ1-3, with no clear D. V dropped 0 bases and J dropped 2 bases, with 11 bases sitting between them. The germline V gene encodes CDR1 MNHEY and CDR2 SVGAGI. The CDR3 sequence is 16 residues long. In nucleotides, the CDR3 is TGTGCCAGCAGTTACTCGGTACCGCGGGCTGGAAACACCATATATTTT. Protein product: CASSYSVPRAGNTIYF.

CDR3 sequence reads: CASSRTGGDEKLFF. The CDR3 bases are TGCGCCAGCAGCCGGACGGGTGGAGATGAAAAACTGTTTTTT. The rearrangement uses TRBV5-1 and TRBJ1-4; D uncertain. The CDR3 contains 14 residues. The germline CDR1 and CDR2 sequences are SGHRS and YFSETQ. With 4 bases removed from V and 6 bases from J, the gap between germline ends came to 13 bases.

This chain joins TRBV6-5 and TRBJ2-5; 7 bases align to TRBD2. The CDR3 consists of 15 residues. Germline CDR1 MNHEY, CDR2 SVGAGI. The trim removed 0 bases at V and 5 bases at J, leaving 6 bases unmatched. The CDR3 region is CASSYSGLDVETQYF. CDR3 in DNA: TGTGCCAGCAGTTACTCTGGACTAGACGTCGAGACCCAGTACTTC.

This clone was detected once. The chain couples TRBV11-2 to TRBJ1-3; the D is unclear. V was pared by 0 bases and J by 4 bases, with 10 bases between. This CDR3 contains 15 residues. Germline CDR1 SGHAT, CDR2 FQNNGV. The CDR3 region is CASSLELGRGNTIYF. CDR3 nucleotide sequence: TGTGCCAGCAGCTTAGAACTAGGGCGGGGAAACACCATATATTTT. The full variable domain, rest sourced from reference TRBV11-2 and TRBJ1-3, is EAGVAQSPRYKIIEKRQSVAFWCNPISGHATLYWYQQILGQGPKLLIQFQNNGVVDDSQLPKDRFSAERLKGVDSTLKIQPAKLEDSAVYLCASSLELGRGNTIYFGEGSWLTVV.

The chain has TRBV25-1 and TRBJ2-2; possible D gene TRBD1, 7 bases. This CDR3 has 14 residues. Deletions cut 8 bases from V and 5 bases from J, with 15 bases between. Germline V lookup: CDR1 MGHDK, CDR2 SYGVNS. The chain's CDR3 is CASARGERTGELFF. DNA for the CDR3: TGTGCCAGCGCCAGGGGGGAGAGGACCGGGGAGCTGTTTTTT.

The chain's CDR3 is CATSDLEAGVINEQFF. As DNA, the CDR3 is TGTGCCACCAGTGATTTAGAAGCGGGAGTTATCAATGAGCAGTTCTTC. This chain uses TRBV24-1 with TRBJ2-1, with TRBD2 identical over 8 bases. Germline CDR1 reads KGHDR; CDR2 reads SFDVKD. The trim removed 1 base at V and 6 bases at J, leaving 7 bases unmatched. The length of the CDR3 is 16 residues.

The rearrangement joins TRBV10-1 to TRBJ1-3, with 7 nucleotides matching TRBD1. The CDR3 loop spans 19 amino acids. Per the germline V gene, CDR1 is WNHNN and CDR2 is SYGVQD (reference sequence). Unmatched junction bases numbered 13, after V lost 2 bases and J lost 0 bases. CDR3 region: CASSEQGQRNHHSGNTIYF. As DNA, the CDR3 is TGCGCCAGCAGTGAGCAGGGACAGCGAAACCATCACTCTGGAAACACCATATATTTT.

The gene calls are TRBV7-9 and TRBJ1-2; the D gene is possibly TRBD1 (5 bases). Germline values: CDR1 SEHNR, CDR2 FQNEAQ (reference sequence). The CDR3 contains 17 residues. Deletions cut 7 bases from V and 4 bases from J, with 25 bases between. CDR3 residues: CASIEIPVRGGIYGYTF. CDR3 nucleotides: TGTGCCAGCATCGAGATCCCGGTTCGGGGGGGAATCTATGGCTACACCTTC.

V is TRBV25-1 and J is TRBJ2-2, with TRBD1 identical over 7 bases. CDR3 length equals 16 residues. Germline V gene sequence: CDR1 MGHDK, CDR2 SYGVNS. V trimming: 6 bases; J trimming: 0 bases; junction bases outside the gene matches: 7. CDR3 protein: CASREGGSPNTGELFF. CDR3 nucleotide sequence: TGTGCCAGCAGGGAAGGGGGCAGCCCGAACACCGGGGAGCTGTTTTTT.

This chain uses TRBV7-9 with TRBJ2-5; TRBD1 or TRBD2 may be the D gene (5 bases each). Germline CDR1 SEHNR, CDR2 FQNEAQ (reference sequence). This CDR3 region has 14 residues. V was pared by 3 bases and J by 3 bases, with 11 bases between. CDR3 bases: TGTGCCAGCAGCTTCCCTTGGGGGAAAGAGACCCAGTACTTC. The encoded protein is CASSFPWGKETQYF. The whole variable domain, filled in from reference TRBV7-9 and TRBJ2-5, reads DTGVSQNPRHKITKRGQNVTFRCDPISEHNRLYWYRQTLGQGPEFLTYFQNEAQLEKSRLLSDRFSAERPKGSFSTLEIQRTEQGDSAMYLCASSFPWGKETQYFGPGTRLLVL.

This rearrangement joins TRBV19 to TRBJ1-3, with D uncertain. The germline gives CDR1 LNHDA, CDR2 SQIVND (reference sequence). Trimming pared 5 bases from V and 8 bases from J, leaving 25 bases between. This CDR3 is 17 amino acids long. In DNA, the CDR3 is TGTGCCAGTAGTCGACCGGGATCGTCCTCGCTCGGGGACACCATATATTTT. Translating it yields CASSRPGSSSLGDTIYF.

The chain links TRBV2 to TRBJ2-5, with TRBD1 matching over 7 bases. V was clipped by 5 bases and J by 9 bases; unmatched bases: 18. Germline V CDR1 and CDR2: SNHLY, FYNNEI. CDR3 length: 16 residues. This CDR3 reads CASSLLEPDREVAQYF. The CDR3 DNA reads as TGTGCCAGCAGTCTCCTCGAGCCAGACAGGGAAGTCGCCCAGTACTTC.

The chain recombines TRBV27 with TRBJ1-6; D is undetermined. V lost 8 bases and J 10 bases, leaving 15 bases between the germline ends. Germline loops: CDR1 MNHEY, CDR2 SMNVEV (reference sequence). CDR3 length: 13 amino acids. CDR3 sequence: CASGLSVGSPLHF. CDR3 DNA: TGTGCCAGCGGTCTCTCGGTCGGGTCACCCCTCCACTTT.

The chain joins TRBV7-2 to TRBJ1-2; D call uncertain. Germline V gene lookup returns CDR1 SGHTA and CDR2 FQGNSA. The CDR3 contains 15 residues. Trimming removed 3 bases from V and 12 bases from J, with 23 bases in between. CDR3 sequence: CASSLSASLPPANTF. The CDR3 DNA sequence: TGTGCCAGCAGCTTGTCGGCCTCCTTACCTCCGGCGAACACCTTC. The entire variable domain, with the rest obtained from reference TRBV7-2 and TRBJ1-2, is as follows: GAGVSQSPSNKVTEKGKDVELRCDPISGHTALYWYRQSLGQGLEFLIYFQGNSAPDKSGLPSDRFSAERTGGSVSTLTIQRTQQEDSAVYLCASSLSASLPPANTFGSGTRLTVV.

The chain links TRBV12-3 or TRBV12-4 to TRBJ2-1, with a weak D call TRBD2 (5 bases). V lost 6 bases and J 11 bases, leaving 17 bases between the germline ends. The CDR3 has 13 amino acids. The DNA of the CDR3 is TGTGCCAGCAGAGAGGAGGTAGGCCTAAAGCAGTTCTTC. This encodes CASREEVGLKQFF.

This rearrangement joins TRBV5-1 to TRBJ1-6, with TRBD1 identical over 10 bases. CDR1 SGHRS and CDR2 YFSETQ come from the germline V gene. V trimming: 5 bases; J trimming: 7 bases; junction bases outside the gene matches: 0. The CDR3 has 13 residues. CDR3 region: CASRTGGNSPLHF. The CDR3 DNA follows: TGCGCCAGCAGGACAGGGGGCAATTCACCCCTCCACTTT. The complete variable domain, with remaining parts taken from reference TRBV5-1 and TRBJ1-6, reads KAGVTQTPRYLIKTRGQQVTLSCSPISGHRSVSWYQQTPGQGLQFLFEYFSETQRNKGNFPGRFSGRQFSNSRSEMNVSTLELGDSALYLCASRTGGNSPLHFGNGTRLTVT.

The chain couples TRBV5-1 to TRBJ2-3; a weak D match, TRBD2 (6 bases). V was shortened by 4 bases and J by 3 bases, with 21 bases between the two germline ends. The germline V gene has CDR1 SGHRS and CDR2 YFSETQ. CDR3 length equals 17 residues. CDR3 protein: CASSPLYGGPETDTQYF. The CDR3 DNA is TGCGCCAGCAGCCCCCTTTATGGAGGGCCTGAAACAGATACGCAGTATTTT. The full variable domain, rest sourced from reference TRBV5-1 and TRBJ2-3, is KAGVTQTPRYLIKTRGQQVTLSCSPISGHRSVSWYQQTPGQGLQFLFEYFSETQRNKGNFPGRFSGRQFSNSRSEMNVSTLELGDSALYLCASSPLYGGPETDTQYFGPGTRLTVL.

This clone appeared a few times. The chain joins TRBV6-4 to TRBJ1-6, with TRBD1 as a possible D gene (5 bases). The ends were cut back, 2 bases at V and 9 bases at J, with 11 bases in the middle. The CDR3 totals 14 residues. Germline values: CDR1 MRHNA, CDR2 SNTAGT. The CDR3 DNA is TGTGCCAGCAGTGACCCGGGGGTGGGTTCACCCCTCCACTTT. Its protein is CASSDPGVGSPLHF.

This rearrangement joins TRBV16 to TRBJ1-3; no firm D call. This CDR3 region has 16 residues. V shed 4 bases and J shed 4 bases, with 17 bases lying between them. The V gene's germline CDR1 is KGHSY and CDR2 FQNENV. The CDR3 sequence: CASSPRVGIAGNTIYF. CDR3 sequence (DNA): TGTGCCAGCAGCCCCCGCGTGGGAATTGCAGGAAACACCATATATTTT.

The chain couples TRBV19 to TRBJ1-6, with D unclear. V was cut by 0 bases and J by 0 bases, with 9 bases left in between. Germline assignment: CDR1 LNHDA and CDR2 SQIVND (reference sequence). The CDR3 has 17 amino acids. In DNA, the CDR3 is TGTGCCAGTAGTATAGATTGGAGGAGCTCCTATAATTCACCCCTCCACTTT. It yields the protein CASSIDWRSSYNSPLHF.